The 29 T cell receptor beta chains listed next were all sequenced from one sample in a study of cytomegalovirus exposure and HLA in healthy donors. The study ran its PCR with 60 Vbeta and 13 Jbeta primers. Data came from immunoSEQ multiplex PCR; TCRdb stores just in-frame clones and leaves some out. The sample table sets out about 190,000 clones. Sequencing used PBMCs. The receptors shown here come from a man aged 25 to 40 in good health and CMV-seronegative.

The V and J genes are TRBV7-8 and TRBJ1-6; D gene uncertain. Deletions cut 5 bases from V and 0 bases from J, with 14 bases between. CDR1 SGHVS and CDR2 FQNEAQ come from the germline V gene. CDR3 length: 17 residues. The CDR3 sequence is CASSPSKQSSYNSPLHF. The CDR3 nucleotides read TGTGCCAGCAGCCCGTCTAAACAGAGCTCCTATAATTCACCCCTCCACTTT.

Concerning this clone itself: Its ends do not fully match the called genes, so a read error is possible. The same CDR3 arises from other DNA sequences in this sample as well. V and J are TRBV7-2 and TRBJ1-1; no clear D. From germline, CDR1 is SGHTA and CDR2 FQGNSA. This CDR3 has 14 amino acids. The CDR3 coding sequence is TGTGCCAGCAGGAGGTCCAGTCTTAACACTGAGGCTTTCTTT. Amino acid sequence: CASRRSSLNTEAFF. Full variable domain (remainder filled in from reference TRBV7-2 and TRBJ1-1): GAGVSQSPSNKVTEKGKDVELRCDPISGHTALYWYRQSLGQGLEFLIYFQGNSAPDKSGLPSDRFSAERTGGSVSTLTIQRTQQEDSAVYLCASRRSSLNTEAFFGQGTRLTVV.

V usage is TRBV27 and J usage is TRBJ2-3, with 10 bases matching TRBD2. Germline V gene sequence: CDR1 MNHEY, CDR2 SMNVEV (reference sequence). The CDR3 is made up of 15 amino acids. V shed 3 bases, J shed 4 bases, and the junction held 4 bases outside the gene matches. CDR3 DNA sequence: TGTGCCAGCAGTTTGGGCCTAGCGGGAGCAGATACGCAGTATTTT. Translation gives CASSLGLAGADTQYF.

The rearrangement uses TRBV9 and TRBJ2-4, with D maybe TRBD2 (6 bases). Trimming pared 4 bases from V and 1 base from J, leaving 12 bases between. The CDR3 has 15 residues. Germline CDR1 SGDLS, CDR2 YYNGEE. CDR3 sequence (DNA): TGTGCCAGCAGCCCCCGGGAGAGGGCCAAAAACATTCAGTACTTC. Residues: CASSPRERAKNIQYF.

The rearrangement links TRBV6-1 to TRBJ2-7; 8 bases are shared with TRBD1. V lost 5 bases, J lost 7 bases, and 13 bases stayed unmatched. The CDR3 contains 15 residues. CDR1 is MNHNS, CDR2 SASEGT, per germline. CDR3: CASSSTGTGSWEQYF. The DNA of the CDR3 is TGTGCCAGCAGTTCGACCGGGACAGGCAGTTGGGAGCAGTACTTC.

The J gene is TRBJ2-7, the V gene TRBV29-1; 11 bases line up with TRBD1. The CDR3 length is 15 residues. Germline values: CDR1 SQVTM, CDR2 ANQGSEA. V lost 3 bases, J lost 0 bases, and 4 bases stayed unmatched. DNA of the CDR3: TGCAGCGTTGATGGGGGACAGGGGGTCTCCTACGAGCAGTACTTC. Translated, it gives CSVDGGQGVSYEQYF.

This rearrangement joins TRBV6-5 to TRBJ1-1; perhaps TRBD1 as D (5 bases). The germline V gene encodes CDR1 MNHEY and CDR2 SVGAGI. Between the trimmed V and J ends, which lost 2 bases and 4 bases, there was a span of 17 bases. The CDR3 spans 16 residues. This CDR3 reads CASSYGQGTPLTEAFF. The CDR3 DNA follows: TGTGCCAGCAGTTACGGTCAGGGTACTCCCCTCACTGAAGCTTTCTTT.

The V and J genes are TRBV18 and TRBJ2-7; possibly TRBD2 for D (6 bases). This CDR3 spans 15 amino acids. Germline loops: CDR1 KGHSH, CDR2 LQKENI. Trimming took off 4 bases at V and 4 bases at J, with 17 bases between the two ends. CDR3 sequence (DNA): TGTGCCAGCTCACTAAGACTAGAAAAGACATACGAGCAGTACTTC. Translated, it gives CASSLRLEKTYEQYF.

V gene TRBV19 combines with J gene TRBJ2-5, with D unclear. TRBJ2-7 explains the end of the DNA better; the J call may be wrong. Germline V gives CDR1 LNHDA, CDR2 SQIVND (reference sequence). There are 13 residues in the CDR3. In DNA form, the CDR3 reads TGTGCCAGCCAAGGTTTCGACCACTACGAGCAGTACTTC. Protein sequence: CASQGFDHYEQYF.

The rearrangement joins TRBV10-3 to TRBJ2-5, with D possibly matching TRBD2 (6 bases). From germline, CDR1 is ENHRY and CDR2 SYGVKD. Trimming pared 8 bases from V and 5 bases from J, leaving 15 bases between. The CDR3 has 13 amino acids. In DNA form, the CDR3 reads TGTGCCATCGGGGAGACTAGTCGGGAGACCCAGTACTTC. Residues: CAIGETSRETQYF.

The J gene is TRBJ1-2, the V gene TRBV19; D ambiguous. Deletions cut 1 base from V and 4 bases from J, with 13 bases between. This CDR3 contains 15 residues. Germline values: CDR1 LNHDA, CDR2 SQIVND (reference sequence). CDR3 DNA: TGTGCCAGTAGTATAGGCCCCGGGGATTTCTATGGCTACACCTTC. This translates into CASSIGPGDFYGYTF. Based on the CDR3 plus reference TRBV19 and TRBJ1-2, the full variable domain is DGGITQSPKYLFRKEGQNVTLSCEQNLNHDAMYWYRQDPGQGLRLIYYSQIVNDFQKGDIAEGYSVSREKKESFPLTVTSAQKNPTAFYLCASSIGPGDFYGYTFGSGTRLTVV.

The chain has TRBV15 and TRBJ2-7; 10 bases fit TRBD2. The germline gives CDR1 LNHNV, CDR2 YYDKDF (reference sequence). CDR3 length: 18 residues. With V trimmed by 2 bases and J by 2 bases, 12 bases remained unmatched. In DNA, the CDR3 is TGTGCCACCAGCAGACGACTAGCGGGCCCTCACGCGGCCTACGAGCAGTACTTC. Its protein product is CATSRRLAGPHAAYEQYF.

This chain joins TRBV18 and TRBJ1-1; possibly TRBD1 for D (5 bases). The germline V and J ends were trimmed by 3 bases and 5 bases, with 13 bases remaining between them. CDR1 KGHSH and CDR2 LQKENI come from the germline V gene. The CDR3 runs 14 residues. CDR3 sequence: CASSPPGVKTEAFF. The CDR3 DNA follows: TGTGCCAGCTCACCTCCGGGGGTAAAAACTGAAGCTTTCTTT.

This chain connects TRBV7-2 to TRBJ2-7; D is possibly TRBD1 (6 bases). The ends were cut back, 1 base at V and 9 bases at J, with 16 bases in the middle. The CDR3 contains 14 residues. Germline V gene sequence: CDR1 SGHTA, CDR2 FQGNSA. CDR3 sequence: CASSLEVTGPGQYF. In nucleotides, the CDR3 is TGTGCCAGCAGCTTAGAAGTAACAGGGCCCGGGCAGTACTTC.

The chain couples TRBV30 to TRBJ1-2, with TRBD1 matching over 10 bases. CDR3 length: 15 amino acids. The germline V gene has CDR1 GTSNPN and CDR2 SVGIG (reference sequence). Trimming cost V 1 base and J 6 bases; bases outside gene matches: 8. As DNA, the CDR3 is TGTGCCTGGAGTGGACCGGGACAGGGGACGAATGGCTACACCTTC. Protein: CAWSGPGQGTNGYTF.

The rearrangement links TRBV19 to TRBJ1-2; 7 nucleotides line up with TRBD1. V was pared by 1 base and J by 4 bases, with 6 bases of the junction left unmatched. CDR3 length: 15 amino acids. Germline CDR1 and CDR2: LNHDA and SQIVND (reference sequence). CDR3 region: CASSIAGTVLYGYTF. The CDR3 region has the DNA TGTGCCAGTAGTATAGCAGGGACAGTGCTCTATGGCTACACCTTC.

The rearrangement links TRBV6-6 to TRBJ1-6; D gene unclear. The CDR3 extends over 13 amino acids. Between the trimmed V and J ends, which lost 10 bases and 8 bases, there was a span of 15 bases. The germline V gene encodes CDR1 MNHNY and CDR2 SVGAGI (reference sequence). The CDR3 DNA reads as TGTGCCATCAAAGAGGTAGCCTATTCACCCCTCCACTTT. Amino acids: CAIKEVAYSPLHF.

The rearrangement uses TRBV5-1 and TRBJ2-1, with D maybe TRBD1 (5 bases). The CDR3 has 14 amino acids. CDR1 and CDR2 from the germline V gene are SGHRS and YFSETQ. Trimming took 4 bases from V and 7 from J, leaving 15 bases between them. The CDR3 reads CASSPNRSGNEQFF. Written as DNA, the CDR3 is TGCGCCAGCAGCCCGAATAGGTCAGGGAATGAGCAGTTCTTC.

The rearrangement links TRBV9 to TRBJ2-2; TRBD2 agrees at 14 bases. V was pared by 3 bases and J by 0 bases, with 4 bases of the junction left unmatched. The germline CDR1 and CDR2 sequences are SGDLS and YYNGEE. The length of the CDR3 is 18 residues. The CDR3 reads CASSGGLAGDSNTGELFF. The CDR3 DNA is TGTGCCAGCAGCGGGGGACTAGCGGGGGATTCGAACACCGGGGAGCTGTTTTTT. The full variable domain, rest sourced from reference TRBV9 and TRBJ2-2, is DSGVTQTPKHLITATGQRVTLRCSPRSGDLSVYWYQQSLDQGLQFLIQYYNGEERAKGNILERFSAQQFPDLHSELNLSSLELGDSALYFCASSGGLAGDSNTGELFFGEGSRLTVL.

V gene TRBV29-1 combines with J gene TRBJ2-7, with 12 bases matching TRBD2. CDR1 and CDR2 from the germline V gene are SQVTM and ANQGSEA. The CDR3 is 15 residues long. With V trimmed by 3 bases and J by 11 bases, 14 bases remained unmatched. Here the CDR3 DNA reads TGCAGCGTTGAGCTTGGACTAGCGGGAACTACTGGCGAGTACTTC. Protein: CSVELGLAGTTGEYF.

The rearrangement links TRBV27 to TRBJ1-3; tentative D call: TRBD1 (5 bases). The CDR3 totals 15 residues. CDR1 and CDR2 (germline): MNHEY, SMNVEV (reference sequence). V lost 4 bases, J lost 1 base, and 11 bases lay in between. The CDR3 here is CASSSRQLSGNTIYF. The CDR3, as DNA: TGTGCCAGCAGTTCTAGACAGTTATCTGGAAACACCATATATTTT.

The genes are TRBV5-5 and TRBJ1-5; TRBD1 might be the D (6 bases). This CDR3 has 13 amino acids. Trimming shortened V by 0 bases and J by 5 bases, and 6 bases separated the two germline ends. The germline V gene encodes CDR1 SGHKS and CDR2 YYEKEE (reference sequence). CDR3: CASSLGTDQPQHF. As DNA, the CDR3 is TGTGCCAGCAGCTTGGGGACAGATCAGCCCCAGCATTTT.

This rearrangement joins TRBV7-2 to TRBJ1-6, with D perhaps TRBD1 (5 bases). CDR3 length: 16 amino acids. Germline values: CDR1 SGHTA, CDR2 FQGNSA. The V gene lost 8 bases and the J gene lost 0 bases, with 14 bases spanning the gap. DNA of the CDR3: TGTGCCAGCGCCGGGGGGGGGAGCTCCTATAATTCACCCCTCCACTTT. Translated, it gives CASAGGGSSYNSPLHF.

The rearrangement uses TRBV27 and TRBJ2-7, with 7 bases aligning to TRBD1. Losses at the gene ends were 4 bases for V and 5 bases for J; bases not matched to a gene: 11. Germline V CDR1 and CDR2: MNHEY, SMNVEV (reference sequence). The CDR3 is made up of 15 amino acids. DNA for the CDR3: TGTGCCAGCAGTTACAAACATCGACAGGGAGACGAGCAGTACTTC. This gives the protein CASSYKHRQGDEQYF.

V usage is TRBV4-2 and J usage is TRBJ1-1; D is undetermined. The V gene lost 0 bases and the J gene lost 0 bases, with 17 bases spanning the gap. CDR1 is LGHNA, CDR2 YNFKEQ, per germline. This CDR3 has 18 residues. The CDR3 DNA reads as TGTGCCAGCAGCCAAGACGTCCCCCGGGTTTGGATGAACACTGAAGCTTTCTTT. It is translated as CASSQDVPRVWMNTEAFF.

The chain has TRBV19 and TRBJ2-7; 12 bases align to TRBD1. The germline gives CDR1 LNHDA, CDR2 SQIVND (reference sequence). Trimming cost V 7 bases and J 5 bases; bases outside gene matches: 6. CDR3 length: 14 residues. The CDR3 reads CASTGTGGMNEQYF. The CDR3 coding sequence is TGTGCCAGTACTGGGACAGGGGGCATGAACGAGCAGTACTTC.

The V gene is TRBV11-2, the J gene TRBJ2-7; TRBD1 aligns across 7 bases. Unmatched junction bases numbered 12, after V lost 4 bases and J lost 0 bases. The CDR3 runs to 17 residues. The germline V gene encodes CDR1 SGHAT and CDR2 FQNNGV. In nucleotides, the CDR3 is TGTGCCAGCAGCTCAAACAGGGGACCGGTGAACTCCTACGAGCAGTACTTC. Its protein product is CASSSNRGPVNSYEQYF.

This chain joins TRBV28 and TRBJ1-2; no clear D. There are 10 residues in the CDR3. Germline V CDR1 and CDR2: MDHEN, SYDVKM. The chain's CDR3 is CGREMDGYTF. The CDR3 region has the DNA TGTGGCCGGGAGATGGATGGCTACACCTTC.

The genes are TRBV7-2 and TRBJ1-2, with 7 bases aligning to TRBD1. Per germline, CDR1 SGHTA and CDR2 FQGNSA. V was clipped by 5 bases and J by 8 bases; unmatched bases: 5. CDR3 length equals 12 residues. The DNA of the CDR3 is TGTGCCAGCAGCCACAGGACAGGCGGCTACACCTTC. Translated, it gives CASSHRTGGYTF.